These 23 T cell receptor beta chains share one sample of origin, sequenced in a study of T-cell memory formation after mild COVID-19. TCRdb re-called the 5' RACE reads with MiXCR, one entry per CDR3 protein. The data hold approximately 580,000 distinct CDR3 sequences, with around 20% observed a single time. Sequenced: PBMCs or a T cell subset sorted from them (not recorded which). Every receptor here comes from an adult woman who had mild COVID-19 (a few samples of this study predate the infection). Cell type and time point are not known.

This clonotype was picked up a small number of times. The chain uses TRBV14 and TRBJ2-3; TRBD1 matches 7 bases. This CDR3 region has 15 residues. V was clipped by 5 bases and J by 3 bases; unmatched bases: 8. Germline V CDR1 and CDR2: SGHDN, FVKESK. CDR3 residues: CASSDRDSSTDTQYF. The CDR3 DNA sequence: TGTGCCAGCAGCGACCGGGACAGTTCGACAGATACGCAGTATTTT.

This clonotype has a handful of counts. V and J are TRBV29-1 and TRBJ2-5; D perhaps matches TRBD2 (8 bases). Trimming pared 4 bases from V and 2 bases from J, leaving 20 bases between. Germline V gene sequence: CDR1 SQVTM, CDR2 ANQGSEA. CDR3 length equals 16 residues. CDR3: CSVVRGFLAGQETQYF. The CDR3 bases are TGCAGCGTTGTCAGGGGGTTTCTAGCGGGTCAAGAGACCCAGTACTTC. Complete variable domain (other parts from reference TRBV29-1 and TRBJ2-5): SAVISQKPSRDICQRGTSLTIQCQVDSQVTMMFWYRQQPGQSLTLIATANQGSEATYESGFVIDKFPISRPNLTFSTLTVSNMSPEDSSIYLCSVVRGFLAGQETQYFGPGTRLLVL.

V gene TRBV5-1 combines with J gene TRBJ2-6; the match to TRBD1 covers 8 bases. V shed 2 bases and J 2 bases; nucleotides not matched to a gene: 9. CDR3 length: 18 amino acids. Germline V lookup: CDR1 SGHRS, CDR2 YFSETQ. CDR3 sequence (DNA): TGCGCCAGCAGCTTTCAGAGGACAGGGAGAACTGGGGCCAACGTCCTGACTTTC. Protein sequence: CASSFQRTGRTGANVLTF.

In its sample, this clonotype was seen a few times. Mismatch with germline at one junction end may stem from a read error. The chain links TRBV7-2 to TRBJ2-7, with TRBD1 identical over 8 bases. This CDR3 region has 13 residues. Germline CDR1 reads SGHTA; CDR2 reads FQGNSA. For the CDR3, the DNA is TGTGCCAGCAGCTTAGACTGGGACAGGACGGAGCACTTC. This codes for CASSLDWDRTEHF.

This clonotype occurred a few times. The genes are TRBV20-1 and TRBJ1-2, with a possible D match to TRBD1 (5 bases). The V and J ends lost 0 bases and 2 bases respectively, with 13 bases between them. Germline loops: CDR1 DFQATT, CDR2 SNEGSKA (reference sequence). The CDR3 totals 15 residues. CDR3 residues: CSARDAGRRNYGYTF. The CDR3 region has the DNA TGCAGTGCTAGAGACGCAGGGAGGAGGAACTATGGCTACACCTTC.

There are a few counts of this clonotype. The rearrangement uses TRBV3-1 and TRBJ2-7, with D perhaps assigned TRBD1 or TRBD2 (5 bases each). Per germline, CDR1 LGHDT and CDR2 YNNKEL (reference sequence). This CDR3 is built from 16 residues. The ends were cut back, 1 base at V and 0 bases at J, with 13 bases in the middle. The CDR3 coding sequence is TGTGCCAGCAGCCAAGTAGGTGGGGGAGCCTCCTACGAGCAGTACTTC. Residues: CASSQVGGGASYEQYF.

As regards this clonotype: A much larger clone differs by one base, so this may be a read error. The chain recombines TRBV7-3 with TRBJ1-2; TRBD1 is a possible D gene (5 bases). This CDR3 contains 13 residues. The V gene's germline CDR1 is SGHTA and CDR2 FQGTGA. Between the trimmed V and J ends, which lost 0 bases and 4 bases, there was a span of 6 bases. This chain's CDR3 is CASSLTRGYGYTF. Here the CDR3 DNA reads TGTGCCAGCAGCTTAACGAGGGGCTATGGCTACACCTTC.

This clonotype showed up just a few times. Its ends do not fully match the called genes, so a read error is possible. This chain uses TRBV7-7 with TRBJ2-5, with D perhaps being TRBD1 or TRBD2 (6 bases each). The CDR3 has 15 amino acids. CDR1 and CDR2 (germline): SSHAT, FNYEAQ (reference sequence). The CDR3 is CASSEGGPWLETQYF. The CDR3 coding sequence is TGTGCTAGCAGCGAAGGGGGGCCATGGCTAGAGACCCAGTACTTC.

This clonotype was seen a handful of times. The rearrangement links TRBV5-5 to TRBJ2-2; no clear D. Trimming took off 4 bases at V and 3 bases at J, with 7 bases between the two ends. CDR1 SGHKS and CDR2 YYEKEE come from the germline V gene (reference sequence). The CDR3 runs to 13 residues. The CDR3 loop reads CASSNPDTGELFF. As DNA, the CDR3 is TGTGCCAGCAGCAACCCTGACACCGGGGAGCTGTTTTTT.

In its sample, this clonotype was seen a few times. The J gene is TRBJ2-1, the V gene TRBV29-1, with D unresolved. The germline CDR1 and CDR2 sequences are SQVTM and ANQGSEA. The CDR3 is made up of 14 amino acids. V shed 7 bases and J shed 0 bases, with 13 bases lying between them. CDR3 in amino acids: CSGQVLDSYNEQFF. CDR3 nucleotides: TGCAGCGGCCAGGTACTGGACTCCTACAATGAGCAGTTCTTC.

This chain uses TRBV7-9 with TRBJ1-4; D not resolved. The germline V gene encodes CDR1 SEHNR and CDR2 FQNEAQ (reference sequence). This CDR3 is built from 14 residues. Trimming cost V 5 bases and J 6 bases, with 13 bases left between them. The CDR3 protein is CASSPWTEDEKLFF. The CDR3 bases are TGTGCCAGCAGCCCATGGACCGAAGATGAAAAACTGTTTTTT.

V is TRBV7-6 and J is TRBJ1-5, with TRBD1 matching over 9 bases. Germline V gene lookup returns CDR1 SGHVS and CDR2 FNYEAQ. After removal of 3 bases from V and 4 bases from J, the junction contained 10 bases not matched to a gene. The CDR3 is made up of 17 amino acids. CDR3 protein: CASSLEQGASRNQPQHF. The CDR3 bases are TGTGCCAGCAGCTTGGAACAGGGGGCATCAAGAAATCAGCCCCAGCATTTT.

Only a few counts were recorded for this clonotype. The rearrangement joins TRBV28 to TRBJ1-2; a possible D gene is TRBD1 (5 bases). Germline values: CDR1 MDHEN, CDR2 SYDVKM. Trimming pared 5 bases from V and 8 bases from J, leaving 12 bases between. CDR3 length: 12 residues. CDR3 nucleotides: TGTGCCAGCAGTACCGGGACGAAGGGCTACACCTTC. Translating it yields CASSTGTKGYTF.

V gene TRBV7-8 combines with J gene TRBJ1-6; D remains unclear. Deletions cut 1 base from V and 5 bases from J, with 6 bases between. Germline V gives CDR1 SGHVS, CDR2 FQNEAQ. The CDR3 sequence is 14 residues long. In nucleotides, the CDR3 is TGTGCCAGCAGCTTAGAACGGCATAATTCACCCCTCCACTTT. Residues: CASSLERHNSPLHF.

The J gene is TRBJ2-2, the V gene TRBV12-3 or TRBV12-4, with TRBD1 matching 8 bases. The CDR3 is made up of 15 amino acids. Trimming at V came to 1 base and at J to 4 bases, leaving 2 bases not matched to a gene. For the CDR3, the DNA is TGTGCCAGCAGTTTAGGGACAGGGTTCACCGGGGAGCTGTTTTTT. Its translation is CASSLGTGFTGELFF.

A few counts support this clonotype. The J gene is TRBJ1-2, the V gene TRBV12-3 or TRBV12-4; D is possibly TRBD1 (5 bases). V was trimmed by 5 bases and J by 4 bases, leaving 11 bases between them. The CDR3 consists of 13 residues. For the CDR3, the DNA is TGTGCCAGCAGTCCCGACAGCGTCTATGGCTACACCTTC. Translation: CASSPDSVYGYTF.

The chain couples TRBV4-1 to TRBJ1-1; D is unclear. This CDR3 has 17 amino acids. Trimming took off 4 bases at V and 7 bases at J, with 25 bases between the two ends. Germline values: CDR1 MGHRA, CDR2 YSYEKL. The CDR3 loop is CASSRQMRKGPSNEAFF. The CDR3 DNA is TGCGCCAGCAGCCGACAAATGAGAAAGGGCCCCTCAAATGAAGCTTTCTTT.

There are many counts of this clonotype. This chain connects TRBV12-3 or TRBV12-4 to TRBJ2-3; D perhaps matches TRBD2 (6 bases). This CDR3 comprises 15 residues. V dropped 4 bases and J dropped 4 bases, with 15 bases sitting between them. CDR3 sequence reads: CASSYYRGRADTQYF. The CDR3 bases are TGTGCCAGCAGTTACTACCGGGGGAGAGCAGATACGCAGTATTTT.

CDR3: CASSNPQGRSTDTQYF. Written as DNA, the CDR3 is TGTGCCAGCAGTAACCCACAGGGGCGATCGACAGATACGCAGTATTTT. The V gene is TRBV6-2 or TRBV6-3, the J gene TRBJ2-3; 7 bases agree with TRBD1. Trimming cost V 5 bases and J 3 bases; bases outside gene matches: 11. CDR1 MNHEY and CDR2 SVGEGT come from the germline V gene. CDR3 length: 16 amino acids.

This clonotype was counted only a few times. This rearrangement joins TRBV28 to TRBJ2-5, with 9 nucleotides matching TRBD1. The CDR3 covers 15 residues. V dropped 8 bases and J dropped 5; count of bases not matched to a gene: 12. Germline values: CDR1 MDHEN, CDR2 SYDVKM. CDR3 protein: CASGGTGRIGETQYF. The CDR3 DNA follows: TGTGCCAGCGGTGGGACAGGGAGGATTGGGGAGACCCAGTACTTC.

There are a few counts of this clonotype. The gene calls are TRBV7-9 and TRBJ2-2; the D is unclear. V gave up 5 bases and J gave up 3 bases, with 10 bases separating them. The CDR3 consists of 14 residues. Germline assignment: CDR1 SEHNR and CDR2 FQNEAQ (reference sequence). The CDR3 reads CASSIEVDTGELFF. CDR3 nucleotide sequence: TGTGCCAGCAGCATAGAGGTGGACACCGGGGAGCTGTTTTTT. The whole variable domain, remainder taken from reference TRBV7-9 and TRBJ2-2, is DTGVSQNPRHKITKRGQNVTFRCDPISEHNRLYWYRQTLGQGPEFLTYFQNEAQLEKSRLLSDRFSAERPKGSFSTLEIQRTEQGDSAMYLCASSIEVDTGELFFGEGSRLTVL.

This rearrangement joins TRBV7-2 to TRBJ2-2; D call uncertain. The CDR3 runs 16 residues. Germline V gene sequence: CDR1 SGHTA, CDR2 FQGNSA. Trimming cost V 5 bases and J 2 bases, with 15 bases left between them. The CDR3 reads CASSPPARLNTGELFF. In DNA, the CDR3 is TGTGCCAGCAGCCCCCCCGCCAGGCTCAACACCGGGGAGCTGTTTTTT.

This clonotype was counted only a few times. As DNA, the CDR3 is TGTGCCAGCAGCGATACCGGGACTACAATGAACACCGGGGAGCTGTTTTTT. Protein product: CASSDTGTTMNTGELFF. This chain connects TRBV25-1 to TRBJ2-2; 7 bases line up with TRBD2. The J segment lost 1 base and the V segment lost 6 bases, leaving 11 bases of the junction unmatched. The CDR3 spans 17 residues. Germline assignment: CDR1 MGHDK and CDR2 SYGVNS.